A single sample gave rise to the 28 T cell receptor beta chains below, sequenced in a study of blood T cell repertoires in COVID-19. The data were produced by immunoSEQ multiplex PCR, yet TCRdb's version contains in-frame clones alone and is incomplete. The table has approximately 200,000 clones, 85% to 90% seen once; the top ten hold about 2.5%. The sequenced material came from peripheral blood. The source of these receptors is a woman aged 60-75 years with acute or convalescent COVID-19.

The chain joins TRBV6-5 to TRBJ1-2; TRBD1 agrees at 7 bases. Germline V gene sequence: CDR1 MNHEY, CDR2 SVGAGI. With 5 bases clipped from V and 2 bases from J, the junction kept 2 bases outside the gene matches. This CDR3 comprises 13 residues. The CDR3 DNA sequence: TGTGCCAGCAGTCAGGGGGTGAACTATGGCTACACCTTC. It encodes CASSQGVNYGYTF.

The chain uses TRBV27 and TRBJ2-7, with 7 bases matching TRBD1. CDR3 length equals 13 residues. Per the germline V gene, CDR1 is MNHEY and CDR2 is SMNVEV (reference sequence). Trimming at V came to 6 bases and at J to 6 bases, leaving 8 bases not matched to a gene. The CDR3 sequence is CASSIFRQGEQYF. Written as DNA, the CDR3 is TGTGCCAGCAGCATTTTCCGACAGGGCGAGCAGTACTTC.

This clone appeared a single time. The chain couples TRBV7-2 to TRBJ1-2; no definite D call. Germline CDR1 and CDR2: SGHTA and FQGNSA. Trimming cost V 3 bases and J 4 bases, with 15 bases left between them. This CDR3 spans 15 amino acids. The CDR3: CASSFEANPPYGYTF. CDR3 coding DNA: TGTGCCAGCAGCTTCGAGGCGAACCCCCCCTATGGCTACACCTTC. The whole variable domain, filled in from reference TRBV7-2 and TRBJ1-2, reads GAGVSQSPSNKVTEKGKDVELRCDPISGHTALYWYRQSLGQGLEFLIYFQGNSAPDKSGLPSDRFSAERTGGSVSTLTIQRTQQEDSAVYLCASSFEANPPYGYTFGSGTRLTVV.

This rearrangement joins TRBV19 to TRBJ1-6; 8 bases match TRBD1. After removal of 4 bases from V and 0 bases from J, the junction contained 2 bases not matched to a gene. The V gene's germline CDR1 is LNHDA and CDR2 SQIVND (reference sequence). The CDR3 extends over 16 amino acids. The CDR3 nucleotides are TGTGCCAGTAGTAGACAGGGGAACTCCTATAATTCACCCCTCCACTTT. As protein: CASSRQGNSYNSPLHF.

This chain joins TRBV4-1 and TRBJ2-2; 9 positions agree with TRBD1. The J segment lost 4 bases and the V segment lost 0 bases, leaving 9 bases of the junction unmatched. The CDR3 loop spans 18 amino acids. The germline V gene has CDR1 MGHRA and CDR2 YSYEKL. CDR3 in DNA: TGCGCCAGCAGCCAAGATCTTGGAGGGACAGGGACCACCGGGGAGCTGTTTTTT. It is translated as CASSQDLGGTGTTGELFF.

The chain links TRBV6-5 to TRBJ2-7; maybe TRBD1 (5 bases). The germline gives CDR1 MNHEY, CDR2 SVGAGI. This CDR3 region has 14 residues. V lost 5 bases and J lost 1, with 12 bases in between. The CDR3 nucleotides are TGTGCCAGCAGTAAGGAGCAGGGTTCCTACGAGCAGTACTTC. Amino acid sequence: CASSKEQGSYEQYF.

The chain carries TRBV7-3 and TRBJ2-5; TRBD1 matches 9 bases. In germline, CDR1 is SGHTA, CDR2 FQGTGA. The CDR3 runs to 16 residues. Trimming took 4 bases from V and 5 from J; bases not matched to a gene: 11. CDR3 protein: CASSSPGTGFRETQYF. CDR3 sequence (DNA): TGTGCCAGCAGCTCACCCGGGACAGGGTTTAGGGAGACCCAGTACTTC.

DNA for the CDR3: TGTGCCAGTAAAGAACGCCGGTTTGATGGCTACACCTTC. Its protein product is CASKERRFDGYTF. This chain uses TRBV19 with TRBJ1-2; D gene unclear. The V gene's germline CDR1 is LNHDA and CDR2 SQIVND (reference sequence). V lost 7 bases to trimming and J lost 6 bases, with 15 bases between them. This CDR3 has 13 amino acids.

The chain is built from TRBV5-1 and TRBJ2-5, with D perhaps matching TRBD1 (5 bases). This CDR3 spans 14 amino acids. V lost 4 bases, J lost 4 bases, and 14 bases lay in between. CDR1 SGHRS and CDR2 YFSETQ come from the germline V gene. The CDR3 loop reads CASSLEVQGETQYF. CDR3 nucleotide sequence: TGCGCCAGCAGCCTTGAGGTCCAGGGAGAGACCCAGTACTTC. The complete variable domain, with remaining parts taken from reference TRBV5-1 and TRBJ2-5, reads KAGVTQTPRYLIKTRGQQVTLSCSPISGHRSVSWYQQTPGQGLQFLFEYFSETQRNKGNFPGRFSGRQFSNSRSEMNVSTLELGDSALYLCASSLEVQGETQYFGPGTRLLVL.

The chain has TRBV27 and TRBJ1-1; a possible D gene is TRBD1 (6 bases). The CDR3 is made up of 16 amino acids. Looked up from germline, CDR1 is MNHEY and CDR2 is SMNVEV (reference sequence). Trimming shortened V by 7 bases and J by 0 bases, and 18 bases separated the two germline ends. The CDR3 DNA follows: TGTGCCAGCACCCCCCTTGGGGGGGCCTTGAACACTGAAGCTTTCTTT. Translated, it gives CASTPLGGALNTEAFF.

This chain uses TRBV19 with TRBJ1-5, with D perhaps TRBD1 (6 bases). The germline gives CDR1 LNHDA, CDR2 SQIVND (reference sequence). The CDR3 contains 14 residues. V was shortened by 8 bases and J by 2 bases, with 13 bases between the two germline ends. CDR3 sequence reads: CASQGQPGNQPQHF. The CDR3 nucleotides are TGTGCCAGTCAGGGGCAGCCGGGCAATCAGCCCCAGCATTTT.

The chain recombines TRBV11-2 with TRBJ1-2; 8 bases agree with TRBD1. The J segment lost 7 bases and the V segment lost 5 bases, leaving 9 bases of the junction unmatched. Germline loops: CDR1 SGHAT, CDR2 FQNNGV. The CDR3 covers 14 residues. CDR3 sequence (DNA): TGTGCCAGCAGCGTACGGACAGGGTCCAGTGGCTACACCTTC. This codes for CASSVRTGSSGYTF.

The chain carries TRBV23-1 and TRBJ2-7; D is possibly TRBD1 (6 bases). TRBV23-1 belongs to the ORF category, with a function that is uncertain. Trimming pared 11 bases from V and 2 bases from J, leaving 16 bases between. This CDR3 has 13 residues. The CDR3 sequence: CACPGGGPYEQYF. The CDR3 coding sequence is TGCGCCTGCCCCGGTGGGGGCCCCTACGAGCAGTACTTC.

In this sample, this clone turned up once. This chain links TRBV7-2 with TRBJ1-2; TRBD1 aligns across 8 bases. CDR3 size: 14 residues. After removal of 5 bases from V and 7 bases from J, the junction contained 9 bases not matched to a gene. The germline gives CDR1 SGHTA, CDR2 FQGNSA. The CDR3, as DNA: TGTGCCAGCAGCACACTATTCGGACAGGGTGGCTACACCTTC. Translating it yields CASSTLFGQGGYTF.

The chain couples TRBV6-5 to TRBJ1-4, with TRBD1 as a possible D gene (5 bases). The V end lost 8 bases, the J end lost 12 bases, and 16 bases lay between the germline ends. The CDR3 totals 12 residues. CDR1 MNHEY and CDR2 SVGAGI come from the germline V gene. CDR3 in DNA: TGTGCCAGCTCCCAAGCAGGGCGAGAACTGTTTTTT. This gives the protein CASSQAGRELFF.

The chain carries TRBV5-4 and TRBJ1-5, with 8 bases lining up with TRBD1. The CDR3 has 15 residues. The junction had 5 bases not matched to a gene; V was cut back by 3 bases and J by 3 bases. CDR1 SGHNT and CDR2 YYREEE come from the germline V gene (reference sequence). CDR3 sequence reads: CASSWWTGLNQPQHF. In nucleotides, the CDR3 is TGTGCCAGCAGCTGGTGGACAGGGCTCAATCAGCCCCAGCATTTT.

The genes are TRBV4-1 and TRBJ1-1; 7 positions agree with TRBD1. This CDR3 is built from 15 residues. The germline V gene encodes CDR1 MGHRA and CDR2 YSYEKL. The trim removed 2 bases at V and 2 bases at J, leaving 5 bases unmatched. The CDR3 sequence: CASSQMTGSNTEAFF. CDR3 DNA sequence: TGCGCCAGCAGCCAAATGACAGGGAGTAACACTGAAGCTTTCTTT.

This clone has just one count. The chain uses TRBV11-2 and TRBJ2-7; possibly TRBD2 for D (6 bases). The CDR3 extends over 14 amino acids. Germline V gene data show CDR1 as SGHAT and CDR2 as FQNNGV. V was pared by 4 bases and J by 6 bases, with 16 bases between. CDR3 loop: CASSSRHWGGEQYF. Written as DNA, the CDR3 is TGTGCCAGCAGCTCACGTCACTGGGGAGGCGAGCAGTACTTC. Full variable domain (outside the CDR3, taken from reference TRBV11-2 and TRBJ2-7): EAGVAQSPRYKIIEKRQSVAFWCNPISGHATLYWYQQILGQGPKLLIQFQNNGVVDDSQLPKDRFSAERLKGVDSTLKIQPAKLEDSAVYLCASSSRHWGGEQYFGPGTRLTVT.

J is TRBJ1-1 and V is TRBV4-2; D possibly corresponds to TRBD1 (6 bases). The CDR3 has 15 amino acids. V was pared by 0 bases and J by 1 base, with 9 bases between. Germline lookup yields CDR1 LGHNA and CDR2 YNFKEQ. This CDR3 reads CASSQDTGKNTEAFF. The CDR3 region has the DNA TGTGCCAGCAGCCAAGATACAGGGAAGAACACTGAAGCTTTCTTT.

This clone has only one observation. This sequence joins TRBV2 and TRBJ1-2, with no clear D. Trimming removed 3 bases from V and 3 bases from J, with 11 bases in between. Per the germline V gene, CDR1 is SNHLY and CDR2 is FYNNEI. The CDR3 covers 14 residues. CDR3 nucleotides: TGTGCCAGCAGTGAGGGCCAGTACCACTATGGCTACACCTTC. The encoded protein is CASSEGQYHYGYTF.

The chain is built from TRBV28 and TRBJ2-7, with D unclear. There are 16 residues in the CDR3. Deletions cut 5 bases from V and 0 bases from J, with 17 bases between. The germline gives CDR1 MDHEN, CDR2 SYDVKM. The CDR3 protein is CASSQGSLGSSYEQYF. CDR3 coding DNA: TGTGCCAGCAGTCAAGGCTCCCTAGGTAGCTCCTACGAGCAGTACTTC.

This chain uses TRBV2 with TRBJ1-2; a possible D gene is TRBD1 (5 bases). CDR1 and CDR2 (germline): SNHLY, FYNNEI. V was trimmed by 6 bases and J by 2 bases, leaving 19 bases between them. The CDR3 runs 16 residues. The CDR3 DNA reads TGTGCCAGCAGCAGATTGAACTTCGGGGGGAACTATGGCTACACCTTC. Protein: CASSRLNFGGNYGYTF.

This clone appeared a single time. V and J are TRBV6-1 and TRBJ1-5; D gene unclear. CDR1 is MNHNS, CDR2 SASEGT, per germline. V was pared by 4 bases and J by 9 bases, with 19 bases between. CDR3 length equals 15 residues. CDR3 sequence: CASSAGREGRAPQHF. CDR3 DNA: TGTGCCAGCAGTGCGGGAAGGGAAGGGAGGGCGCCCCAGCATTTT.

The CDR3 is CASSDSRGSFTDTQYF. DNA of the CDR3: TGTGCCAGCAGTGATTCCCGGGGATCATTCACAGATACGCAGTATTTT. This sequence joins TRBV2 and TRBJ2-3; a possible D gene is TRBD2 (5 bases). This CDR3 comprises 16 residues. With 3 bases removed from V and 2 bases from J, the gap between germline ends came to 15 bases. From germline, CDR1 is SNHLY and CDR2 FYNNEI.

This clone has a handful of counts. In DNA form, the CDR3 reads TGTGCCAGCAGTTACTCGATACGCAGGGGGTACTATGGCTACACCTTC. Encoded protein: CASSYSIRRGYYGYTF. The chain couples TRBV6-5 to TRBJ1-2; 7 bases line up with TRBD1. Germline CDR1 reads MNHEY; CDR2 reads SVGAGI. V trimming: 0 bases; J trimming: 3 bases; junction bases outside the gene matches: 7. The CDR3 extends over 16 amino acids.

The CDR3, as DNA: TGTGCCAGCAGCGTAGCGGGACAGGGGGCTGAGCAGTACTTC. It specifies CASSVAGQGAEQYF. The V gene is TRBV9, the J gene TRBJ2-7, with 12 bases matching TRBD1. Looked up from germline, CDR1 is SGDLS and CDR2 is YYNGEE. The CDR3 sequence is 14 residues long. The V segment lost 0 bases and the J segment 7 bases; nucleotides outside the gene matches: 2. Full variable domain (missing parts from reference TRBV9 and TRBJ2-7): DSGVTQTPKHLITATGQRVTLRCSPRSGDLSVYWYQQSLDQGLQFLIQYYNGEERAKGNILERFSAQQFPDLHSELNLSSLELGDSALYFCASSVAGQGAEQYFGPGTRLTVT.

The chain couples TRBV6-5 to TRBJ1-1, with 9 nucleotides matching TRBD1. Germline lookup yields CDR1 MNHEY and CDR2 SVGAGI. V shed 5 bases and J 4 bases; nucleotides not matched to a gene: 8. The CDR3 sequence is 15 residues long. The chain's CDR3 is CASSTPTGGTTEAFF. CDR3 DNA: TGTGCCAGCAGTACACCGACAGGGGGGACCACTGAAGCTTTCTTT.

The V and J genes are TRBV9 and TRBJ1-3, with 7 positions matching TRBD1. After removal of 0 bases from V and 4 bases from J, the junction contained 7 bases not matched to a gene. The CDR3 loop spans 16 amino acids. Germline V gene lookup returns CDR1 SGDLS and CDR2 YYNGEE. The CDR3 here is CASSVGDRVSGNTIYF. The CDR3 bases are TGTGCCAGCAGCGTAGGTGACAGGGTGTCGGGAAACACCATATATTTT.